This T cell receptor beta chain was captured by sequencing in a study of blood T cell repertoires in COVID-19. About the study: COVID-19 samples collected from the United States, Italy and Spain covered acute and convalescent phases. T cells, B-cell-depleted T cells, or PBMCs supplied cDNA or gDNA.

The CDR3 totals 15 residues. Germline assignment: CDR1 SGHRS and CDR2 YFSETQ. With V trimmed by 5 bases and J by 3 bases, 8 bases remained unmatched. Clones were read by immunoSEQ multiplex PCR, and TCRdb kept only the in-frame ones, dropping some. The sample includes 85,000 to 120,000 clones, 75% to 85% of them seen just once. Sequencing was done on a sample of peripheral blood. This clonotype originated in an elderly man with COVID-19, enrolled during active disease. The gene calls are TRBV5-1 and TRBJ2-5; 9 bases are shared with TRBD2. The CDR3 protein is CASRAGGLGEETQYF. CDR3 nucleotides: TGCGCCAGCAGGGCGGGAGGGCTAGGAGAAGAGACCCAGTACTTC. Full variable domain (remainder filled in from reference TRBV5-1 and TRBJ2-5): KAGVTQTPRYLIKTRGQQVTLSCSPISGHRSVSWYQQTPGQGLQFLFEYFSETQRNKGNFPGRFSGRQFSNSRSEMNVSTLELGDSALYLCASRAGGLGEETQYFGPGTRLLVL.